A selection of T cell receptor beta chains follows, all from one sample in a study of blood T cell repertoires in COVID-19. The repertoire was sequenced with immunoSEQ multiplex PCR; TCRdb's copy has only in-frame clones and lacks some. The repertoire holds around 89,000 clones, with about three quarters as singletons. The material sequenced was peripheral blood. The origin of the receptors is a woman over 75 with acute or convalescent COVID-19. Each CDR3 is given with its conserved first and last residue. Fields, in order: J gene, V gene, D gene, clone size, CDR3 protein, CDR3 DNA. The D gene is left open where the match is weak. Not every row has a clone size; where given, it reads once, few, many or a size class.

TRBJ2-1 | TRBV4-3 | TRBD2 | few | CASSQDYAAGYNEQFF | TGCGCCAGCAGCCAAGATTACGCAGCGGGGTACAATGAGCAGTTCTTC
TRBJ2-3 | TRBV14 | NA | NA | CASSPTELDTQYF | TGTGCCAGCAGCCCTACCGAGCTAGATACGCAGTATTTT
TRBJ2-7 | TRBV14 | TRBD2 | NA | CASSQDSFGRGIDEQYF | TGTGCCAGCAGCCAAGATTCCTTTGGGCGGGGGATAGACGAGCAGTACTTC
TRBJ1-2 | TRBV5-4 | NA | NA | CASSSRGGYTF | TGTGCCAGCAGCTCTCGAGGGGGCTACACCTTC
TRBJ1-1 | TRBV5-1 | TRBD1 | NA | CASSRRQGGWNTEAFF | TGCGCCAGCAGCCGGCGACAGGGAGGTTGGAACACTGAAGCTTTCTTT
TRBJ1-1 | TRBV12-3/TRBV12-4 | NA | once | CASSFLQGTEAFF | TGTGCCAGCAGTTTTCTACAGGGCACTGAAGCTTTCTTT
TRBJ2-5 | TRBV7-3 | NA | NA | CASSLQGRETQYF | TGTGCCAGCAGCTTGCAGGGTCGGGAGACCCAGTACTTC
TRBJ1-2 | TRBV19 | TRBD1 | few | CASSTWPGTDYGYTF | TGTGCCAGTAGTACCTGGCCCGGGACAGACTATGGCTACACCTTC
TRBJ1-5 | TRBV6-5 | NA | once | CASSSRDSLRPQHF | TGTGCCAGCAGTTCTCGGGACTCTTTAAGGCCCCAGCATTTT
TRBJ2-1 | TRBV4-1 | TRBD2 | NA | CASSPSGGWGRNEQFF | TGCGCCAGCAGCCCTAGCGGGGGATGGGGGCGGAATGAGCAGTTCTTC
TRBJ2-7 | TRBV7-8 | TRBD1 | few | CASSDRDREDEQYF | TGTGCCAGCAGCGACCGGGACAGGGAAGACGAGCAGTACTTC
TRBJ2-7 | TRBV4-2 | TRBD2 | NA | CASSQVGGGNIYSYEQYF | TGTGCCAGCAGCCAAGTTGGCGGGGGGAACATTTACTCCTACGAGCAGTACTTC
TRBJ1-1 | TRBV12-3/TRBV12-4 | NA | few | CASSLARGAEAFF | TGTGCCAGCAGTTTAGCGCGAGGCGCTGAAGCTTTCTTT
TRBJ2-1 | TRBV27 | TRBD1 | NA | CASSLGPFRGRSRNEQFF | TGTGCCAGCAGTTTGGGCCCATTCAGGGGGCGATCCCGCAATGAGCAGTTCTTC
TRBJ1-4 | TRBV18 | NA | NA | CASSLATNEKLFF | TGTGCCAGCTCACTCGCAACTAATGAAAAACTGTTTTTT
TRBJ2-1 | TRBV7-9 | NA | few | CASSPPWRSRSYNEQFF | TGTGCCAGCAGCCCCCCCTGGAGGTCGAGGTCCTACAATGAGCAGTTCTTC
TRBJ1-4 | TRBV30 | NA | NA | CAWSVRAAEKLFF | TGTGCCTGGAGTGTGCGAGCGGCTGAAAAACTGTTTTTT
TRBJ2-2 | TRBV21-1 | NA | NA | CASRRPPGQGEWYTGELFF | TGTGCCAGTCGCCGACCGCCGGGACAGGGTGAGTGGTACACCGGGGAGCTGTTTTTT
TRBJ2-3 | TRBV28 | NA | few | CASNPQGVLTDTQYF | TGTGCCAGCAACCCACAGGGTGTCCTTACAGATACGCAGTATTTT
TRBJ2-3 | TRBV15 | NA | NA | CATSTRSASTDTQYF | TGTGCCACCAGCACCAGGTCGGCCAGCACAGATACGCAGTATTTT
TRBJ1-2 | TRBV29-1 | TRBD1 | NA | CSVDWDRAPYGYTF | TGCAGCGTCGACTGGGACAGGGCTCCCTATGGCTACACCTTC
TRBJ1-4 | TRBV3-1/TRBV3-2 | NA | NA | CASSQGWEKLFF | TGTGCCAGCAGCCAGGGCTGGGAAAAACTGTTTTTT